These 29 T cell receptor beta chains originate from one sample sequenced in a study of blood T cell repertoires in COVID-19. Data came from immunoSEQ multiplex PCR; TCRdb stores just in-frame clones and leaves some out. This sample has 160,000 or so clones, with 82% found just once. The sequenced sample consisted of peripheral blood. The receptor set was obtained from a woman aged 70-85 years with acute or convalescent COVID-19.

This chain uses TRBV11-2 with TRBJ2-2, with a tentative D call TRBD1 (5 bases). Trimming removed 2 bases from V and 7 bases from J, with 23 bases in between. Germline values: CDR1 SGHAT, CDR2 FQNNGV. This CDR3 has 18 amino acids. The chain's CDR3 is CASSLLPLGRDVGGELFF. CDR3 nucleotides: TGTGCCAGCAGCTTACTTCCCCTCGGCAGGGATGTCGGCGGGGAGCTGTTTTTT.

The CDR3 DNA sequence: TGTGCCAGCAGCTTAACGGGACTACTGACAGATACGCAGTATTTT. Protein: CASSLTGLLTDTQYF. The chain is built from TRBV11-3 and TRBJ2-3, with 7 bases matching TRBD2. The germline V gene has CDR1 SGHNT and CDR2 YENEEA. The V gene end was trimmed by 2 bases and the J gene end by 3 bases; junction bases not matched to a gene: 5. The CDR3 consists of 15 residues.

This chain joins TRBV5-1 and TRBJ2-2; a weak D match, TRBD1 (6 bases). Trimming stripped 2 bases from V and 3 bases from J, with 11 bases between. CDR3 size: 15 residues. CDR1 and CDR2 (germline): SGHRS, YFSETQ. The CDR3 bases are TGCGCCAGCAGCTTCGGGCACAGGGACACCGGGGAGCTGTTTTTT. Amino acid sequence: CASSFGHRDTGELFF.

The chain is built from TRBV28 and TRBJ2-2; 11 nucleotides match TRBD1. The V gene end was trimmed by 8 bases and the J gene end by 6 bases; junction bases not matched to a gene: 5. Germline V gene sequence: CDR1 MDHEN, CDR2 SYDVKM. This CDR3 spans 14 amino acids. This CDR3 reads CASLRDRGAGELFF. In DNA form, the CDR3 reads TGTGCCAGCCTAAGGGACAGGGGGGCCGGGGAGCTGTTTTTT.

The chain combines TRBV28 with TRBJ2-1, with 7 positions matching TRBD1. Per the germline V gene, CDR1 is MDHEN and CDR2 is SYDVKM. The CDR3 extends over 14 amino acids. V was clipped by 2 bases and J by 8 bases; unmatched bases: 6. CDR3 residues: CASSLTAQGDEQFF. DNA of the CDR3: TGTGCCAGCAGTTTAACAGCGCAGGGGGATGAGCAGTTCTTC.

The chain uses TRBV11-2 and TRBJ1-3, with D maybe TRBD1 (5 bases). The CDR3 is 15 amino acids. Germline V gene sequence: CDR1 SGHAT, CDR2 FQNNGV. The V end was cut by 3 bases, the J end by 0 bases, with 9 bases between. CDR3 DNA: TGTGCCAGCAGCTTCCTACAGGTCTCTGGAAACACCATATATTTT. This codes for CASSFLQVSGNTIYF.

This chain links TRBV7-2 with TRBJ2-2; 8 bases match TRBD2. Trimming took 4 bases from V and 7 from J; bases not matched to a gene: 5. Germline-derived CDR1 and CDR2 are SGHTA and FQGNSA. The CDR3 length is 14 residues. CDR3 amino acids: CASSSGLEIGELFF. The DNA for the CDR3 is TGTGCCAGCAGCTCGGGACTAGAAATCGGGGAGCTGTTTTTT.

In its sample, this clone ranks as hyperexpanded. The chain has TRBV2 and TRBJ1-1; 7 nucleotides match TRBD1. The CDR3 has 14 residues. The germline V gene has CDR1 SNHLY and CDR2 FYNNEI. Trimming took 7 bases from V and 5 from J; bases not matched to a gene: 10. In DNA form, the CDR3 reads TGTGCCAGCACTTCAGGGACAGCCGCTACTGAAGCTTTCTTT. Translating it yields CASTSGTAATEAFF.

V usage is TRBV3-1 (or the pseudogene TRBV3-2) and J usage is TRBJ2-1; TRBD2 matches at 8 bases. V lost 0 bases to trimming and J lost 7 bases; unmatched junction nucleotides: 11. CDR3 length equals 17 residues. Germline V lookup: CDR1 LGHDT, CDR2 YNNKEL (reference sequence). In nucleotides, the CDR3 is TGTGCCAGCAGCCAAGATCTTCGGGGGGGCTTGGGGAATGAGCAGTTCTTC. It is translated as CASSQDLRGGLGNEQFF.

V usage is TRBV21-1 and J usage is TRBJ2-4; the table names TRBD1, a call not compared with the DNA. TRBV21-1 is given as a pseudogene. The CDR3 is 17 amino acids. The CDR3 nucleotides are TGTGCCAGCATCAACGATGGAACAGGGTCTAGCAAAAACATTCAGTACTTC. This gives the protein CASINDGTGSSKNIQYF.

The V and J genes are TRBV19 and TRBJ2-1; a possible D gene is TRBD2 (6 bases). Between the trimmed V and J ends, which lost 4 bases and 8 bases, there was a span of 15 bases. The CDR3 covers 14 residues. The germline CDR1 and CDR2 sequences are LNHDA and SQIVND (reference sequence). In nucleotides, the CDR3 is TGTGCCAGTAGTAACGGGTGGAGGGACTATGAGCAGTTCTTC. It specifies CASSNGWRDYEQFF.

The J gene is TRBJ2-7, the V gene TRBV7-2, with 13 bases matching TRBD2. The CDR3 loop spans 18 amino acids. The ends lost 0 bases at V and 1 base at J; junction bases unmatched: 6. The V gene's germline CDR1 is SGHTA and CDR2 FQGNSA. DNA of the CDR3: TGTGCCAGCAGCTTAGCGAGGACTAGCGGGGGCCGGTCCTACGAGCAGTACTTC. Amino acid sequence: CASSLARTSGGRSYEQYF.

The CDR3, as DNA: TGTGCCAGCAGCCCCCGGACTAGCGGTTTCAATGAGCAGTTCTTC. Translating it yields CASSPRTSGFNEQFF. The chain joins TRBV21-1 to TRBJ2-1; the table's D call of TRBD2 was not tested on the DNA. TRBV21-1 is reported as a pseudogene. The CDR3 has 15 amino acids.

The chain uses TRBV28 and TRBJ2-7; tentative D call: TRBD1 (6 bases). Per germline, CDR1 MDHEN and CDR2 SYDVKM. CDR3 length: 11 amino acids. The V end was cut by 3 bases, the J end by 13 bases, with 13 bases between. CDR3 nucleotide sequence: TGTGCCAGCAGTTTGGACAGTAGGGGCTACTTC. As protein: CASSLDSRGYF. Variable domain in full (rest from reference TRBV28 and TRBJ2-7): DVKVTQSSRYLVKRTGEKVFLECVQDMDHENMFWYRQDPGLGLRLIYFSYDVKMKEKGDIPEGYSVSREKKERFSLILESASTNQTSMYLCASSLDSRGYFGPGTRLTVT.

This clone was counted between two and nine times. The V call is TRBV4-3, the J call TRBJ1-1, with D hard to call. CDR1 LGHNA and CDR2 YSLEER come from the germline V gene. Trimming removed 0 bases from V and 3 bases from J, with 11 bases in between. CDR3 length: 15 amino acids. CDR3 in DNA: TGCGCCAGCAGCCAAGATTCGCAGGAGGACACTGAAGCTTTCTTT. This codes for CASSQDSQEDTEAFF.

The V call is TRBV7-2, the J call TRBJ1-5, with 8 bases matching TRBD1. The CDR3 is made up of 18 amino acids. Germline CDR1 and CDR2: SGHTA and FQGNSA. Trimming removed 1 base from V and 2 bases from J; junction bases left unmatched: 10. The CDR3 region has the DNA TGTGCCAGCAGCTTAGACCCCCAGGGGGCTGCGGGCAATCAGCCCCAGCATTTT. Translated: CASSLDPQGAAGNQPQHF.

The chain employs TRBV4-1 and TRBJ1-1, with D possibly TRBD1 on 6 matching bases. The CDR3 loop spans 15 amino acids. The V and J ends lost 2 bases and 1 base respectively, with 11 bases between them. Germline CDR1 is MGHRA and CDR2 is YSYEKL. The CDR3 DNA reads as TGCGCCAGCAGCCAATCGGGACACTCGAACACTGAAGCTTTCTTT. Encoded protein: CASSQSGHSNTEAFF.

The rearrangement joins TRBV11-2 to TRBJ2-7, with TRBD2 identical over 7 bases. CDR1 is SGHAT, CDR2 FQNNGV, per germline. The CDR3 covers 14 residues. J gave up 1 base and V 2 bases, and 2 bases lay outside the gene matches. The CDR3 region is CASSLSGRSYEQYF. The DNA of the CDR3 is TGTGCCAGCAGCTTATCCGGGAGGTCCTACGAGCAGTACTTC.

The V gene is TRBV6-5, the J gene TRBJ1-6, with TRBD1 as a possible D gene (5 bases). This CDR3 comprises 15 residues. Trimming removed 2 bases at V and 7 bases at J, with 12 bases between. Germline V gene sequence: CDR1 MNHEY, CDR2 SVGAGI. This CDR3 is CASSYRLQGNSPLHF. The CDR3 DNA sequence: TGTGCCAGCAGTTACAGGTTGCAGGGCAATTCACCCCTCCACTTT.

The chain joins TRBV9 to TRBJ2-3, with D maybe TRBD2 (6 bases). V lost 0 bases and J lost 6, with 8 bases in between. Germline loops: CDR1 SGDLS, CDR2 YYNGEE. There are 13 residues in the CDR3. The CDR3 nucleotides are TGTGCCAGCAGCGTAGCGGGGGATGATACGCAGTATTTT. Translated: CASSVAGDDTQYF. The whole variable domain, filled in from reference TRBV9 and TRBJ2-3, reads DSGVTQTPKHLITATGQRVTLRCSPRSGDLSVYWYQQSLDQGLQFLIQYYNGEERAKGNILERFSAQQFPDLHSELNLSSLELGDSALYFCASSVAGDDTQYFGPGTRLTVL.

The chain is built from TRBV6-5 and TRBJ1-2; D perhaps matches TRBD1 (5 bases). This CDR3 comprises 14 residues. CDR1 and CDR2 (germline): MNHEY, SVGAGI. Trimming cost V 0 bases and J 2 bases, with 7 bases left between them. In DNA form, the CDR3 reads TGTGCCAGCAGTTACTCGGGGCAGAACTATGGCTACACCTTC. Translated: CASSYSGQNYGYTF.

This chain links TRBV28 with TRBJ2-7; TRBD1 matches at 8 bases. V dropped 5 bases and J dropped 5; count of bases not matched to a gene: 14. CDR1 and CDR2 from the germline V gene are MDHEN and SYDVKM. CDR3 length: 16 amino acids. Here the CDR3 DNA reads TGTGCCAGCAGTCATGCTTTAGGACAGGGTTTCAACGAGCAGTACTTC. It is translated as CASSHALGQGFNEQYF.

This clone occurred once. The V gene is TRBV19, the J gene TRBJ1-1; TRBD1 might be the D (6 bases). V lost 6 bases and J lost 1, with 12 bases in between. Germline assignment: CDR1 LNHDA and CDR2 SQIVND (reference sequence). The CDR3 totals 14 residues. CDR3: CASSLQGANTEAFF. CDR3 nucleotide sequence: TGTGCCAGTAGCTTACAGGGAGCGAACACTGAAGCTTTCTTT.

The chain links TRBV28 to TRBJ1-2; 9 nucleotides agree with TRBD1. V shed 8 bases, J shed 4 bases, and the junction held 11 bases outside the gene matches. The CDR3 sequence is 15 residues long. Germline CDR1 MDHEN, CDR2 SYDVKM. The CDR3 coding sequence is TGTGCCAGCGGGGAAACCCCGGGACAGGGCTATGGCTACACCTTC. It encodes CASGETPGQGYGYTF.

In nucleotides, the CDR3 is TGCGCCAGCAGCTTGGGAGTAGCGGGGCGCACAGATACGCAGTATTTT. It is translated as CASSLGVAGRTDTQYF. The chain couples TRBV5-1 to TRBJ2-3, with TRBD2 identical over 8 bases. Germline V gene data show CDR1 as SGHRS and CDR2 as YFSETQ. The CDR3 sequence is 16 residues long. Losses at the gene ends were 0 bases for V and 1 base for J; bases not matched to a gene: 4.

The rearrangement joins TRBV6-5 to TRBJ1-1; D is uncertain. CDR3 length equals 13 residues. Trimming pared 6 bases from V and 5 bases from J, leaving 13 bases between. CDR1 is MNHEY, CDR2 SVGAGI, per germline. In DNA form, the CDR3 reads TGTGCCAGCAGGAGGGAGGGATTGACTGAAGCTTTCTTT. Protein: CASRREGLTEAFF.

This sequence joins TRBV4-3 and TRBJ2-5; no clear D gene. This CDR3 contains 14 residues. Germline V gives CDR1 LGHNA, CDR2 YSLEER. The germline V and J ends were trimmed by 1 base and 5 bases, with 11 bases remaining between them. The CDR3 nucleotides are TGCGCCAGCAGCCAAGGCGTCTGGGCGGAGACCCAGTACTTC. Encoded protein: CASSQGVWAETQYF.

This clone was detected only a few times. The chain joins TRBV6-5 to TRBJ1-1; TRBD1 agrees at 7 bases. V trimming: 8 bases; J trimming: 1 base; junction bases outside the gene matches: 4. The CDR3 covers 13 residues. Germline loops: CDR1 MNHEY, CDR2 SVGAGI. The CDR3: CASAGQPNTEAFF. CDR3 in DNA: TGTGCCAGCGCGGGACAGCCGAACACTGAAGCTTTCTTT.

The chain employs TRBV14 and TRBJ2-5; tentative D call: TRBD2 (6 bases). Germline-derived CDR1 and CDR2 are SGHDN and FVKESK. The V and J ends lost 3 bases and 1 base respectively, with 15 bases between them. There are 16 residues in the CDR3. CDR3 DNA sequence: TGTGCCAGCAGCCATCGGGGCGGGGTCACCCAAGAGACCCAGTACTTC. Its protein product is CASSHRGGVTQETQYF. Full variable domain (outside the CDR3, taken from reference TRBV14 and TRBJ2-5): EAGVTQFPSHSVIEKGQTVTLRCDPISGHDNLYWYRRVMGKEIKFLLHFVKESKQDESGMPNNRFLAERTGGTYSTLKVQPAELEDSGVYFCASSHRGGVTQETQYFGPGTRLLVL.